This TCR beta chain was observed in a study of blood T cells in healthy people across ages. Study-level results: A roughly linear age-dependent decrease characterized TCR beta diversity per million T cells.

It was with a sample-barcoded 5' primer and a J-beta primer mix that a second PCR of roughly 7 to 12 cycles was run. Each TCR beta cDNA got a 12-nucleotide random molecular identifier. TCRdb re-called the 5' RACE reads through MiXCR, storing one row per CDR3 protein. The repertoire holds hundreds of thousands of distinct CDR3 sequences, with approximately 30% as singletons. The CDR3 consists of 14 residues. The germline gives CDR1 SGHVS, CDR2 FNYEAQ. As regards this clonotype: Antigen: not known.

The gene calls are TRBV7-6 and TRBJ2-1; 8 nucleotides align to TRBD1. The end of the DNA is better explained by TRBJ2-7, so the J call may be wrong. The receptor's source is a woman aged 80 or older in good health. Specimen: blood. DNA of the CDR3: TGTGCCAGCAGCTTCAGGGGGCCCTACAATGAGCAGTACTTC. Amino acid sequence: CASSFRGPYNEQYF.